The rows below give T cell receptor beta chains drawn from one sample of a study of T cell repertoires in aging, cancer and after chemotherapy. TCRdb re-called the multiplex PCR reads with MiXCR, one entry per CDR3 protein. This sample carries some 2,300 distinct CDR3 sequences, more than 20% of them seen once, and the ten largest clones take over 8.5%. Sample: blood. The receptors come from a human donor with a solid tumor. The CDR3 runs from the conserved cysteine through the conserved F or W. A D gene is named only where the DNA matches it firmly. Rows may omit the clone size; those that give it use once, few, many or a size class.

clone_size | d_call | j_call | v_call | cdr3_nt | cdr3_aa
- | TRBD1 | TRBJ1-6 | TRBV27 | TGTGCCGTACAATGGACAGGGGTGAGTTCACCCCTCCACTTT | CAVQWTGVSSPLHF
- | TRBD2 | TRBJ2-7 | TRBV19 | TGTGCCAGTAGTATAAAGGCGCTAGCGGGTTCTTCCTACGAGCAGTACTTC | CASSIKALAGSSYEQYF
medium-sized | TRBD2 | TRBJ2-3 | TRBV7-9 | TGTGCCAGCAGCCTACGGGGGGACCGCACAGATACGCAGTATTTT | CASSLRGDRTDTQYF
medium-sized | - | TRBJ2-7 | TRBV7-9 | TGTGCCAGCACCTCTGGGGAACAGGCCTACGAGCAGTACTTC | CASTSGEQAYEQYF
- | - | TRBJ1-5 | TRBV5-6 | TGTGCCAGCAGCCCCCTCGCATCTGGCAATCAGCCCCAGCATTTT | CASSPLASGNQPQHF
few | - | TRBJ1-6 | TRBV6-5 | TGTGCCAGCAGGCCTCATCCTAATTCACCCCTCCACTTT | CASRPHPNSPLHF
- | TRBD1 | TRBJ1-2 | TRBV7-2 | TGTGCCAGCAGCCACAGACAGGGGTGGTCGTTC | CASSHRQGWSF
- | - | TRBJ2-5 | TRBV28 | TGTGCCAGCAGCTCTCCCGCCCAAGAGACCCAGTACTTC | CASSSPAQETQYF
few | - | TRBJ1-2 | TRBV12-3/TRBV12-4 | TGTGCCAGCAGTCTCGGGGCCTATGGCTACACCTTC | CASSLGAYGYTF
few | - | TRBJ1-4 | TRBV5-6 | TGTGCCAGCGCCCCGGGAGCAACTAATGAAAAACTGTTTTTT | CASAPGATNEKLFF
large | - | TRBJ1-2 | TRBV6-5 | TGTGCCAGCAGTTACTCGAGAGACCTGACCTATGGCTACACCTTC | CASSYSRDLTYGYTF
- | - | TRBJ2-7 | TRBV5-1 | TGCGCCAGCAGCTTGATATCTCGGGCCGGCGAGCAGTACTTC | CASSLISRAGEQYF
- | - | TRBJ2-1 | TRBV12-3/TRBV12-4 | TGTGCCAGCAGGGCACTCGGGGGCAGCCACAATGAGCAGCTCTTC | CASRALGGSHNEQLF
- | TRBD2 | TRBJ2-3 | TRBV12-3/TRBV12-4 | TGTGCCAGCACCAGACAAAAACTCACCGGGACTAGCGGGGCTGGAGATACGCAGTATTTT | CASTRQKLTGTSGAGDTQYF
medium-sized | TRBD1 | TRBJ1-1 | TRBV7-9 | TGTGCCAGCAGTCCCTGGACAGGGAACACTGAAGCTTTCTTT | CASSPWTGNTEAFF
few | - | TRBJ1-4 | TRBV19 | TGTGCCAGTAGTATCATGGTGGCTAATGAAAAACTGTTTTTT | CASSIMVANEKLFF
few | TRBD2 | TRBJ2-3 | TRBV5-4 | TGTGCCAGCAGCACCCCTAGCGGGGGGCGCACAGATACGCAGTATTTT | CASSTPSGGRTDTQYF
large | - | TRBJ1-1 | TRBV6-5 | TGTGCCAGCAGACGGGAGGGGAACACTGAAGCTTTCTTT | CASRREGNTEAFF
medium-sized | - | TRBJ2-1 | TRBV7-2 | TGTGCCAGCAGCCGCTTTATGGGGGAGCAGTTCTTC | CASSRFMGEQFF
few | TRBD1 | TRBJ1-5 | TRBV6-6 | TGTGCCAGCAGGACAGGGGTTCGTCAGCCCCAGCATTTT | CASRTGVRQPQHF
few | TRBD1 | TRBJ1-4 | TRBV20-1 | TGCAGTGCGACGACAGGGGCTAATGAAAAACTGTTTTTT | CSATTGANEKLFF
- | TRBD2 | TRBJ2-1 | TRBV6-4 | TGTGCCAGCAGCCGACTAGCCACCAACTCCTACAATGAGCAGTTCTTC | CASSRLATNSYNEQFF
- | TRBD2 | TRBJ2-7 | TRBV20-1 | TGCAGTGCTAGAGTCCCTAGCGGAAACTACGAGCAGTACTTC | CSARVPSGNYEQYF
few | - | TRBJ1-1 | TRBV6-5 | TGTGCCAGCAGTTATGAAGGGCAGGGGCGGACTGAAGCTTTCTTT | CASSYEGQGRTEAFF
large | TRBD1 | TRBJ2-5 | TRBV7-2 | TGTGCCAGCAGCCAGAATGCACAGGGGAGAGAGACCCAGTACTTC | CASSQNAQGRETQYF
large | - | TRBJ1-2 | TRBV6-5 | TGTGCCAGCAGTTACTCAGTTGTAGCGGGCCCCTATGGCTACACCTTC | CASSYSVVAGPYGYTF
- | - | TRBJ1-2 | TRBV5-1 | TGCGCCAGCAGCTTGGCCACTGGCAGCCTCTATGGCTACACCTTC | CASSLATGSLYGYTF
- | - | TRBJ1-1 | TRBV19 | TGTGCCAGTAGTATCCCGGGGATGAACACTGAAGCTTTCTTT | CASSIPGMNTEAFF
- | TRBD2 | TRBJ2-5 | TRBV28 | TGTGCCAGCAGTTTAGCTAGCGGGGGACAAGAGACCCAGTACTTC | CASSLASGGQETQYF
medium-sized | - | TRBJ2-6 | TRBV19 | TGTGCCAGTAGTCAATCTGGGGCCAACGTCCTGACTTTC | CASSQSGANVLTF
- | - | TRBJ1-2 | TRBV18 | TGTGCCAGCTCACCACGTGACACAGGCTACACCTTC | CASSPRDTGYTF
- | - | TRBJ2-3 | TRBV9 | TGTGCCAGCAGCGTAGGGACTAGCACAGATACGCAGTATTTT | CASSVGTSTDTQYF
- | - | TRBJ1-5 | TRBV6-6 | TGTGCCAGCAAGCGGGAAGACAATCAGCCCCAGCATTTT | CASKREDNQPQHF
- | - | TRBJ2-1 | TRBV19 | TGTGCCTGTAGTAGACCAGGGGATAACAATGAGCAGTTCTTC | CACSRPGDNNEQFF
few | TRBD1 | TRBJ1-1 | TRBV25-1 | TGTGCCACCATATACCAGGGGGGGACTGAAGCTTTCTTT | CATIYQGGTEAFF
- | - | TRBJ1-3 | TRBV27 | TGTGCCAGCAGTTTATCGGGGGGCTGGGGTGGAAACACCATATATTTT | CASSLSGGWGGNTIYF
- | TRBD1 | TRBJ1-2 | TRBV14 | TGTGCCAGCAGCCAAGATCGAGGGGGCCGATATGGCTACACCTTC | CASSQDRGGRYGYTF
- | - | TRBJ1-1 | TRBV28 | TGTGCCAGCAGTTCTGGTCATGCGAACACTGAAGCTTTCTTT | CASSSGHANTEAFF
few | - | TRBJ1-2 | TRBV5-1 | TGCGCCAGCAGCTTGGCACGGGGTGGCGGCTACACCTTC | CASSLARGGGYTF
few | - | TRBJ2-5 | TRBV20-1 | TGCAGTGCTAGAGATCTGGCGGGGAGGGAGACCCAGTACTTC | CSARDLAGRETQYF
- | - | TRBJ2-2 | TRBV27 | TGTGCCAGCAGACGCAACACCGGGGAGCTGTTTTTT | CASRRNTGELFF
- | - | TRBJ1-4 | TRBV12-3/TRBV12-4 | TGTGCCAGCAGTTTAGTGGGGGCGGCTAATGAAAAACTGTTTTTT | CASSLVGAANEKLFF
- | - | TRBJ2-1 | TRBV6-5 | TGTGCCAGCAGTTTCACGGGTGAGCAGTTCTTC | CASSFTGEQFF
once | - | TRBJ2-7 | TRBV4-3 | TGCGCCAGCAGCCAAGAGTTGGTTCCCTCCTACGAGCAGTACTTC | CASSQELVPSYEQYF
- | TRBD1 | TRBJ2-2 | TRBV5-5 | TGTGCCAGCAGCTTACAGGGGGCGATCGGGGAGCTGTTTTTT | CASSLQGAIGELFF
medium-sized | - | TRBJ2-3 | TRBV7-9 | TGTGCCAGCAGCTTTCGTCAGATGAGCACAGATACGCAGTATTTT | CASSFRQMSTDTQYF
- | - | TRBJ2-7 | TRBV7-3 | TGTGCCAGCAGCCCCACGCCAGACTCCTACGAGCAGTACTTC | CASSPTPDSYEQYF
medium-sized | - | TRBJ1-1 | TRBV6-5 | TGTGCCAGCAGTGCCAGAACCGGGGACACTGAAGCTTTCTTT | CASSARTGDTEAFF